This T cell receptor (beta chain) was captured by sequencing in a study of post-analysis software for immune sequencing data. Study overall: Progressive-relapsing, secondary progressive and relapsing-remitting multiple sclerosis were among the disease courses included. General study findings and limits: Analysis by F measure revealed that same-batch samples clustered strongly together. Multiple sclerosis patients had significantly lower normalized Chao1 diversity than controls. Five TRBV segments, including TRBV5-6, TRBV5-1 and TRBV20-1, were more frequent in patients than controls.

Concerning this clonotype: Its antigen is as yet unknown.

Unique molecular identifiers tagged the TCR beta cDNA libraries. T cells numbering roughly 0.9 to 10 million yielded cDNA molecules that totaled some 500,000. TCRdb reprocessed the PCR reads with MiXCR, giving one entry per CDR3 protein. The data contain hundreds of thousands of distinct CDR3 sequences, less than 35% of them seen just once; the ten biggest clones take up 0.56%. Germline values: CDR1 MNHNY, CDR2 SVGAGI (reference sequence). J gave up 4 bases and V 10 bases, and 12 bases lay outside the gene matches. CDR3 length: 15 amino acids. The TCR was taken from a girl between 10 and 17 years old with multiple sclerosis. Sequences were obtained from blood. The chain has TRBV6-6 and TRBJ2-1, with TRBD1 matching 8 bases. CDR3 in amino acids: CATYPKGQEYNEQFF. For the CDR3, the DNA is TGTGCCACCTACCCGAAGGGACAGGAATACAATGAGCAGTTCTTC.